The 18 T cell receptor beta chains listed next were all sequenced from one sample in a study of T cells after posttransplantation cyclophosphamide. TCRdb keeps only in-frame clones here, not all; method: immunoSEQ multiplex PCR. The sample lists 45,000 to 55,000 clones, none appearing once, the ten largest making up about 2.2%. The sample comprised PBMCs. Receptors were obtained from a man aged 35 to 55 in good health, CMV-negative, and a related stem cell transplant donor.

This clone was seen many times. The rearrangement uses TRBV7-6 and TRBJ2-5; D is undetermined. In germline, CDR1 is SGHVS, CDR2 FNYEAQ. Trimming took off 4 bases at V and 4 bases at J, with 13 bases between the two ends. This CDR3 has 14 amino acids. Here the CDR3 DNA reads TGTGCCAGCAGCTCTCAGAGGTTCGGAGAGACCCAGTACTTC. Its translation: CASSSQRFGETQYF. Combining the CDR3 with reference TRBV7-6 and TRBJ2-5 gives the whole variable domain GAGVSQSPRYKVTKRGQDVALRCDPISGHVSLYWYRQALGQGPEFLTYFNYEAQQDKSGLPNDRFSAERPEGSISTLTIQRTEQRDSAMYRCASSSQRFGETQYFGPGTRLLVL.

The sample holds many counts of this clone. The rearrangement uses TRBV5-1 and TRBJ2-3, with TRBD2 matching 10 bases. J gave up 3 bases and V 6 bases, and 1 base lay outside the gene matches. In germline, CDR1 is SGHRS, CDR2 YFSETQ. This CDR3 is 13 amino acids long. DNA for the CDR3: TGCGCCAGCATGGGACTAGCGACAGATACGCAGTATTTT. Protein: CASMGLATDTQYF.

This clone appeared many times. V and J are TRBV6-5 and TRBJ1-4, with 7 positions matching TRBD1. The germline V gene has CDR1 MNHEY and CDR2 SVGAGI. CDR3 length: 15 residues. V dropped 0 bases and J dropped 5; count of bases not matched to a gene: 3. The CDR3 DNA is TGTGCCAGCAGTTACTCGGTCAGGGGGAATGAAAAACTGTTTTTT. It yields the protein CASSYSVRGNEKLFF.

This clone was counted at least ten times. The chain is built from TRBV7-8 and TRBJ2-1; 13 nucleotides line up with TRBD2. The CDR3 loop spans 16 amino acids. Trimming removed 6 bases from V and 2 bases from J; junction bases left unmatched: 4. Germline values: CDR1 SGHVS, CDR2 FQNEAQ. CDR3 protein: CASRPLAGGPYNEQFF. In DNA form, the CDR3 reads TGTGCCAGCAGACCACTAGCGGGAGGGCCCTACAATGAGCAGTTCTTC.

This clone was observed at least ten times. The genes are TRBV28 and TRBJ1-5; D ambiguous. The CDR3 loop spans 13 amino acids. Trimming removed 3 bases from V and 4 bases from J, with 7 bases in between. The germline gives CDR1 MDHEN, CDR2 SYDVKM. CDR3 sequence (DNA): TGTGCCAGCAGTTTCCCCCCTAATCAGCCCCAGCATTTT. Translated: CASSFPPNQPQHF.

This clone was seen ten or more times. The chain couples TRBV19 to TRBJ1-1, with 8 bases matching TRBD1. Germline V gene data show CDR1 as LNHDA and CDR2 as SQIVND (reference sequence). V lost 6 bases to trimming and J lost 4 bases; unmatched junction nucleotides: 13. The CDR3 covers 16 residues. CDR3 amino acids: CASRHIGDRIVTEAFF. Here the CDR3 DNA reads TGTGCCAGTAGGCATATAGGGGACAGGATCGTCACTGAAGCTTTCTTT.

The table lists this clone with many counts. This rearrangement joins TRBV5-1 to TRBJ2-7; no clear D gene. V was cut by 0 bases and J by 2 bases, with 12 bases left in between. The CDR3 has 15 residues. Germline V gene lookup returns CDR1 SGHRS and CDR2 YFSETQ. The CDR3 here is CASSLELSRAYEQYF. The CDR3 DNA reads as TGCGCCAGCAGCTTGGAACTCTCACGGGCCTACGAGCAGTACTTC.

This clone was seen at least ten times. The chain uses TRBV5-6 and TRBJ2-3, with D tentatively TRBD2 (7 bases). CDR3 length: 15 amino acids. Trimming took off 4 bases at V and 3 bases at J, with 15 bases between the two ends. In germline, CDR1 is SGHDT, CDR2 YYEEEE. The CDR3 reads CASSPTGRGTDTQYF. CDR3 DNA sequence: TGTGCCAGCAGCCCCACAGGGAGGGGAACAGATACGCAGTATTTT.

This clone was counted at least ten times. This chain connects TRBV15 to TRBJ2-7; D not certain. This CDR3 spans 11 amino acids. The V gene lost 1 base and the J gene lost 5 bases, with 3 bases spanning the gap. From germline, CDR1 is LNHNV and CDR2 YYDKDF (reference sequence). The CDR3 nucleotides are TGTGCCACCAGCAGAGGCGACGAGCAGTACTTC. This translates into CATSRGDEQYF.

This clone was recorded many times. V and J are TRBV7-2 and TRBJ2-7; 9 positions agree with TRBD1. Per germline, CDR1 SGHTA and CDR2 FQGNSA. The junction had 5 bases not matched to a gene; V was cut back by 1 base and J by 4 bases. CDR3 length equals 15 residues. This CDR3 is CASSLVGQGRYEQYF. In DNA form, the CDR3 reads TGTGCCAGCAGCTTAGTTGGACAGGGGAGGTACGAGCAGTACTTC.

This clone was picked up many times. The chain combines TRBV5-6 with TRBJ2-1, with 10 bases that match TRBD2. Germline trimming cut 4 bases from V and 8 bases from J; bases unmatched to any gene: 0. CDR3 length: 12 amino acids. Germline CDR1 is SGHDT and CDR2 is YYEEEE. The CDR3 reads CASSGTSDEQFF. The CDR3 nucleotides read TGTGCCAGCAGCGGGACTAGCGATGAGCAGTTCTTC. Combining the CDR3 with reference TRBV5-6 and TRBJ2-1 gives the whole variable domain DAGVTQSPTHLIKTRGQQVTLRCSPKSGHDTVSWYQQALGQGPQFIFQYYEEEERQRGNFPDRFSGHQFPNYSSELNVNALLLGDSALYLCASSGTSDEQFFGPGTRLTVL.

CDR3 in amino acids: CASSYPVTGLAQHF. The DNA for the CDR3 is TGTGCCAGCAGTTACCCCGTGACGGGTTTGGCCCAGCATTTT. The chain couples TRBV6-5 to TRBJ1-5; D call uncertain. CDR3 length equals 14 residues. Germline CDR1 MNHEY, CDR2 SVGAGI. Trimming removed 2 bases from V and 11 bases from J, with 16 bases in between.

This clone has a count of ten or more. This chain uses TRBV5-4 with TRBJ1-5; D is ambiguous. Germline-derived CDR1 and CDR2 are SGHNT and YYREEE (reference sequence). CDR3 length: 15 amino acids. The V end lost 3 bases, the J end lost 0 bases, and 10 bases lay between the germline ends. CDR3 DNA sequence: TGTGCCAGCAGCTCCCAGTTCGATAGCAATCAGCCCCAGCATTTT. Translation: CASSSQFDSNQPQHF.

This clone was seen ten or more times. The V and J genes are TRBV19 and TRBJ2-2; tentative D call: TRBD1 (5 bases). CDR1 and CDR2 (germline): LNHDA, SQIVND (reference sequence). The CDR3 contains 16 residues. V dropped 9 bases and J dropped 1 base, with 18 bases sitting between them. The chain's CDR3 is CASTRREIGNTGELFF. Written as DNA, the CDR3 is TGTGCCAGCACACGCAGGGAAATTGGGAACACCGGGGAGCTGTTTTTT.

The table lists this clone with many counts. The chain has TRBV30 and TRBJ1-5, with a weak D call TRBD1 (6 bases). CDR1 GTSNPN and CDR2 SVGIG come from the germline V gene (reference sequence). Trimming took 1 base from V and 1 from J, leaving 11 bases between them. This CDR3 spans 15 amino acids. The CDR3 DNA reads as TGTGCCTGGAGTGCAGGGGACGGGAGCAATCAGCCCCAGCATTTT. This gives the protein CAWSAGDGSNQPQHF.

Ten or more counts support this clone. The gene calls are TRBV2 and TRBJ2-7, with 10 bases fitting TRBD1. CDR3 length: 14 residues. Trimming removed 6 bases from V and 5 bases from J; junction bases left unmatched: 7. Germline values: CDR1 SNHLY, CDR2 FYNNEI. CDR3 residues: CASRLDRGPNEQYF. The CDR3 bases are TGTGCCAGCAGACTCGACAGGGGGCCGAACGAGCAGTACTTC.

This clone has at least ten counts. The CDR3 DNA reads as TGTGCCAGCAGTAAATCTCGGACTAGCGTTGGGAATGAGCAGTTCTTC. Translated: CASSKSRTSVGNEQFF. The genes are TRBV28 and TRBJ2-1; 9 bases match TRBD2. The germline V gene has CDR1 MDHEN and CDR2 SYDVKM. The CDR3 extends over 16 amino acids. V lost 5 bases to trimming and J lost 7 bases; unmatched junction nucleotides: 12.

This clone was observed at least ten times. The gene calls are TRBV19 and TRBJ1-1; TRBD1 matches at 9 bases. The V gene end was trimmed by 6 bases and the J gene end by 5 bases; junction bases not matched to a gene: 7. Germline V gene sequence: CDR1 LNHDA, CDR2 SQIVND (reference sequence). The CDR3 is 14 residues long. DNA for the CDR3: TGTGCCAGTAGCCCAGGACAGGGGAGTACTGAAGCTTTCTTT. Translation: CASSPGQGSTEAFF.